A selection of T cell receptor beta chains follows, all from one sample in a study of cytomegalovirus exposure and HLA in healthy donors. Only in-frame clones appear in the TCRdb table, and some are missing; sequencing was by immunoSEQ multiplex PCR. This sample has more than 150,000 clones, with less than 85% found just once. Sequencing used PBMCs. Receptor source: a boy between 10 and 17 years old in good health and CMV-seronegative. Each CDR3 is given with its conserved first and last residue. Fields, in order: J gene, CDR3 length, V gene, D gene, clone size, CDR3 DNA, CDR3 protein. D genes are given only for firm matches. Size is stated for part of the rows, as once, few or many counts, or as a class when the clone is expanded.

TRBJ1-2 | 16 | TRBV27 | . | . | TGTGCCAGCAGCAGTATATGGGGGGAGCCCCTCTATGGCTACACCTTC | CASSSIWGEPLYGYTF
TRBJ2-7 | 14 | TRBV27 | . | . | TGTGCCAGCAGTTTATTTCAGGGGACCTACGAGCAGTACTTC | CASSLFQGTYEQYF
TRBJ2-7 | 15 | TRBV5-1 | TRBD2 | . | TGCGCCAGTTCGGTACTAGCGGGGGCCTCCTACGAGCAGTACTTC | CASSVLAGASYEQYF
TRBJ2-3 | 16 | TRBV11-2 | . | . | TGTGCCAGCAGCTTGGGGGCCGGGATGCGCACAGATACGCAGTATTTT | CASSLGAGMRTDTQYF
TRBJ2-3 | 17 | TRBV6-1 | TRBD2 | . | TGTGCCAGCAGTGAACTGGGCACTAGCGGGGGGCCAGATACGCAGTATTTT | CASSELGTSGGPDTQYF
TRBJ2-7 | 16 | TRBV14 | TRBD1 | . | TGTGCCAGCAGCCAAGTGCGGGACAGGGGGCCCTACGAGCAGTACTTC | CASSQVRDRGPYEQYF
TRBJ2-7 | 13 | TRBV10-2 | . | . | TGCGCCAGCAGAGAACGATTAGTTGACGAGCAGTACTTC | CASRERLVDEQYF
TRBJ2-1 | 15 | TRBV9 | . | few | TGTGCCAGCAGCGTGGCACAGGGAATCGGTAATGAGCAGTTCTTC | CASSVAQGIGNEQFF
TRBJ1-4 | 14 | TRBV19 | TRBD1 | once | TGTGCCAGTAGTCGGGACAGGGAAGAGGAAAAACTGTTTTTT | CASSRDREEEKLFF
TRBJ1-6 | 14 | TRBV7-3 | TRBD1 | . | TGTGCCAGCCAAGAGGGACAGATTAATTCACCCCTCCACTTT | CASQEGQINSPLHF
TRBJ1-1 | 15 | TRBV4-1 | . | . | TGCGCCAGCAGCCATCACAGGAAGATGAACACTGAAGCTTTCTTT | CASSHHRKMNTEAFF
TRBJ2-7 | 13 | TRBV9 | . | once | TGTGCCAGCAGCGTGCAGCAGGGCCGCGAGCAGTACTTC | CASSVQQGREQYF
TRBJ2-5 | 14 | TRBV6-4 | . | . | TGTGCCAGCAGCCGTAGTTACAGCGAGGGGACCCAGTACTTC | CASSRSYSEGTQYF
TRBJ2-3 | 17 | TRBV9 | TRBD1 | . | TGTGCCAGCAGCGCCGCCCGTAGGACAGGGTGGGGAGATACGCAGTATTTT | CASSAARRTGWGDTQYF